This record looks at one T cell receptor (beta chain) sequence and its context. The record originates from a study of blood T cell repertoires in COVID-19. Study overall: Some COVID-19 samples were acute and others convalescent; all came from the United States, Italy and Spain.

The protocol was immunoSEQ multiplex PCR, while the TCRdb copy is restricted to in-frame clones and leaves out a portion. The data hold 200,000 to 250,000 clones, with just over 85% observed a single time. Unmatched junction bases numbered 13, after V lost 5 bases and J lost 7 bases. The CDR3 loop spans 15 amino acids. The germline V gene encodes CDR1 MNHEY and CDR2 SMNVEV (reference sequence). Participant-reported clinical history was the basis for cohort assignment. Source material: PBMCs or T cells enriched from blood (not recorded which). The chain links TRBV27 to TRBJ2-7, with 8 bases aligning to TRBD1. The TCR originated in a woman between 50 and 59 years old with acute COVID-19. CDR3 amino acids: CASSQTGTGLGEQYF. In DNA form, the CDR3 reads TGTGCCAGCAGTCAAACCGGGACAGGTTTGGGGGAGCAGTACTTC.